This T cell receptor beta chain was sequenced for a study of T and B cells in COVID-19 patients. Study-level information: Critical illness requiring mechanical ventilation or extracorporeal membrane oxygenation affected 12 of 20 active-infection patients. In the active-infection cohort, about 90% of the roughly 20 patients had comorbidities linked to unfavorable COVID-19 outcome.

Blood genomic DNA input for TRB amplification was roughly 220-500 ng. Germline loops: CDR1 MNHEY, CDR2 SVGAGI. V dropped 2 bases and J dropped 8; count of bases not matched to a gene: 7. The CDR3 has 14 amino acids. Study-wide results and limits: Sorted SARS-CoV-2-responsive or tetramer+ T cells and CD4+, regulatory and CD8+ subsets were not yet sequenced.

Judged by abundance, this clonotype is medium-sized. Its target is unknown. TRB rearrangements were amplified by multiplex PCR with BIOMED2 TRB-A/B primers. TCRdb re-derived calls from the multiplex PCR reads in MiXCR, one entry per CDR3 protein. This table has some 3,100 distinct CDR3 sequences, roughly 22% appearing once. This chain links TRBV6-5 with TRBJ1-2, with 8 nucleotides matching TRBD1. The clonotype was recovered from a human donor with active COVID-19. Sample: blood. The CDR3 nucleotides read TGTGCCAGCAGTTACCGCCCGGACAGGGAGGGCTACACCTTC. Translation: CASSYRPDREGYTF.